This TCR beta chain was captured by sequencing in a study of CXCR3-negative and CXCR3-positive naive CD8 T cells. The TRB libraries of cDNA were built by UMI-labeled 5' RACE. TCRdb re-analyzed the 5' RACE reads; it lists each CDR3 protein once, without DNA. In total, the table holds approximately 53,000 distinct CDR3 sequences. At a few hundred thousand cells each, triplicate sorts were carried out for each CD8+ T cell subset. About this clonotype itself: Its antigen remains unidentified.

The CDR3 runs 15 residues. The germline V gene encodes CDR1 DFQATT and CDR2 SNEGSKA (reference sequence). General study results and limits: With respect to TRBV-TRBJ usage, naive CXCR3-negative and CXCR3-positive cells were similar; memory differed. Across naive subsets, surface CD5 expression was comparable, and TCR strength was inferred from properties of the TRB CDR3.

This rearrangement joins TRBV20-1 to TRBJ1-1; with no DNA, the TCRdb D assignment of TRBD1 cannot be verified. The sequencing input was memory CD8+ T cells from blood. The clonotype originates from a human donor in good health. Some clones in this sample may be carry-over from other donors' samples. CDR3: CSARVVQGGDTEAFF.